What follows are 5 T cell receptor beta chains derived from one specimen sequenced in a study of blood T cell repertoires in COVID-19. Here immunoSEQ multiplex PCR was the method, and the copy in TCRdb shows in-frame clones only, minus some. The table shows 200,000 to 300,000 clones, with around 87% occurring only once. The sequenced material came from peripheral blood. The receptors stem from a woman aged 45-65 years with acute or convalescent COVID-19.

This chain connects TRBV5-1 to TRBJ2-7; 12 bases match TRBD2. V trimming: 6 bases; J trimming: 5 bases; junction bases outside the gene matches: 6. Germline V gives CDR1 SGHRS, CDR2 YFSETQ. This CDR3 contains 14 residues. This CDR3 is CASTLAGGKDEQYF. The CDR3 DNA reads TGCGCCAGCACCCTAGCGGGAGGGAAAGACGAGCAGTACTTC.

For this clone: This specimen includes other DNA sequences encoding the same CDR3. The V call is TRBV5-1, the J call TRBJ2-3, with no clear D. CDR1 and CDR2 (germline): SGHRS, YFSETQ. Trimming pared 4 bases from V and 2 bases from J, leaving 5 bases between. This CDR3 has 12 residues. CDR3 loop: CASSPSTDTQYF. Here the CDR3 DNA reads TGCGCCAGCAGCCCTTCCACAGATACGCAGTATTTT.

J is TRBJ1-4 and V is TRBV28; TRBD1 matches 8 bases. CDR3 size: 13 residues. Germline V CDR1 and CDR2: MDHEN, SYDVKM. Trimming removed 10 bases from V and 6 bases from J; junction bases left unmatched: 7. This CDR3 reads CATRRGQDEKLFF. The CDR3 DNA follows: TGTGCCACCCGACGGGGACAGGATGAAAAACTGTTTTTT.

V is TRBV5-4 and J is TRBJ2-1, with 7 bases aligning to TRBD2. Per the germline V gene, CDR1 is SGHNT and CDR2 is YYREEE (reference sequence). The trim removed 4 bases at V and 8 bases at J, leaving 0 bases unmatched. The CDR3 totals 11 residues. CDR3 in amino acids: CASSRGDEQFF. As DNA, the CDR3 is TGTGCCAGCAGCCGGGGGGATGAGCAGTTCTTC.

This chain connects TRBV7-3 to TRBJ2-2, with 11 bases aligning to TRBD1. The CDR3 runs 15 residues. V shed 5 bases and J 6 bases; nucleotides not matched to a gene: 5. The germline CDR1 and CDR2 sequences are SGHTA and FQGTGA. As DNA, the CDR3 is TGTGCCAGCAGCAACCCGGGACAGGGGGCCGGGGAGCTGTTTTTT. It yields the protein CASSNPGQGAGELFF. The variable domain in full, with the rest retrieved from reference TRBV7-3 and TRBJ2-2, is GAGVSQTPSNKVTEKGKYVELRCDPISGHTALYWYRQSLGQGPEFLIYFQGTGAADDSGLPNDRFFAVRPEGSVSTLKIQRTERGDSAVYLCASSNPGQGAGELFFGEGSRLTVL.